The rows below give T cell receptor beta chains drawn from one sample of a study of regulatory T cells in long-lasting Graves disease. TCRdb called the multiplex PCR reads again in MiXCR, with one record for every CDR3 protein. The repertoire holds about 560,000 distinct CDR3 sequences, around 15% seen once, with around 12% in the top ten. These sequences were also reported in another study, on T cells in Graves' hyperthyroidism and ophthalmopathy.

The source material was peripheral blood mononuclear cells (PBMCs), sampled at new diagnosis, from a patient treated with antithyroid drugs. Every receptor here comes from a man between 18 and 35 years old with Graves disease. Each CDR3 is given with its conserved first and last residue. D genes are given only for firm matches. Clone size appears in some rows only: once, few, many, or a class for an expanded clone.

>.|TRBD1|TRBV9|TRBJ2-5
CASSAAGGAGETQYF
TGTGCCAGCAGCGCCGCAGGGGGCGCAGGGGAGACCCAGTACTTC
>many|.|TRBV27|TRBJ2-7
CASSADGPTYEQYF
TGTGCCAGCAGTGCGGACGGTCCGACCTACGAGCAGTACTTC
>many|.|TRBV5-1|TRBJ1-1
CASSASPNTEAFF
TGCGCCAGCAGCGCCTCACCGAACACTGAAGCTTTCTTT
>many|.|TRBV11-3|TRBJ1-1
CASSPRGGISTEAFF
TGTGCCAGCAGCCCCAGAGGGGGAATCAGCACTGAAGCTTTCTTT
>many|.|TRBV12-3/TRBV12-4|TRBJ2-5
CASSLGGRPQETQYF
TGTGCCAGCAGTTTGGGTGGGAGGCCCCAAGAGACCCAGTACTTC
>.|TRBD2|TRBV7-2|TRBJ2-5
CASSSGAGGPRETQYF
TGTGCCAGCAGCTCAGGGGCGGGAGGGCCGAGGGAGACCCAGTACTTC
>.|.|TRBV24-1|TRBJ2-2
CATSDPVSGSQNTGELFF
TGTGCCACCAGTGACCCCGTATCCGGGAGTCAAAACACCGGGGAGCTGTTTTTT
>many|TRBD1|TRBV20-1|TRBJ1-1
CSAREPDRGYTEAFF
TGCAGTGCTAGAGAGCCGGACAGGGGATATACTGAAGCTTTCTTT
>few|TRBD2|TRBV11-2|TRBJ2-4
CASSVGLVDILAKNIQYF
TGTGCCAGCAGCGTCGGACTAGTTGACATATTAGCCAAAAACATTCAGTACTTC
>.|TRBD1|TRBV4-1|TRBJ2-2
CASSQGARTGKIFF
TGCGCCAGCAGCCAAGGTGCAAGGACAGGGAAAATATTTTTT
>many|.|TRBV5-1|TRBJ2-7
CASSGDYEQYF
TGCGCCAGCAGCGGCGACTACGAGCAGTACTTC
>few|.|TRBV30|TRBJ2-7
CAWSVTNGFYEQYF
TGTGCCTGGAGTGTGACGAACGGGTTCTACGAGCAGTACTTC
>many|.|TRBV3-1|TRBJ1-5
CASSGSGGSDQPQHF
TGTGCCAGCAGCGGTTCGGGGGGGTCTGATCAGCCCCAGCATTTT
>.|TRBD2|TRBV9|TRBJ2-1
CASSAETGLAENEQFF
TGTGCCAGCAGCGCCGAGACGGGACTAGCGGAAAATGAGCAGTTCTTC
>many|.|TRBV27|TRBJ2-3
CASSPRGIGTDTQYF
TGTGCCAGCAGTCCCCGTGGAATAGGCACAGATACGCAGTATTTT
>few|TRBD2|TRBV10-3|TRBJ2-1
CAIGASGLAGVGEQFF
TGTGCCATCGGGGCCTCGGGACTAGCGGGAGTTGGTGAGCAGTTCTTC